This T cell receptor (beta chain) comes out of a study of CD8 T cells in Susac syndrome. RNA amounts of about 0.5 to 1 ug underwent reverse transcription with random hexamers. The amplification used immunoSEQ multiplex PCR on TCR beta CDR3; it spanned 54 Vbeta and 13 Jbeta. MiXCR, run by TCRdb on the immunoSEQ multiplex PCR reads, gives a single entry per CDR3 protein. The table includes roughly 130,000 distinct CDR3 sequences, 90% to 95% detected once. The length of the CDR3 is 12 residues. Between the trimmed V and J ends, which lost 8 bases and 15 bases, there was a span of 20 bases. From blood CD8+ and CD4+ T cells, TCR beta sequences were generated. Age- and sex-matched healthy donors served as the control group.

The J gene is TRBJ1-5, the V gene TRBV12-3 or TRBV12-4; D gene unclear. The sequence derives from a human donor in good health. Sequencing was carried out using CD4+ T cells from PBMCs. The CDR3 nucleotides read TGTGCCAGCGCGACGGGGTATGGTCCAAGGCATTTT. Its translation: CASATGYGPRHF.